This TCR beta chain was obtained from a study of beta chain features in type 1 diabetes. Whole-study findings and limits: For Type 1 diabetes patients, all four CD4+ subsets carried TCRB CDR3s that were moderately but significantly shorter.

V shed 7 bases and J 4 bases; nucleotides not matched to a gene: 6. The CDR3 totals 13 residues. Germline V gene data show CDR1 as SGHTA and CDR2 as FQGNSA. TCRB transcripts that were expressed got sequenced, as all of the isolated RNA had been reverse transcribed. It was found that naive, central memory and regulatory T cell samples averaged about 3.4 million reads. Profiling relied on immunoSEQ multiplex PCR, and the TCRdb table lists in-frame clones only, not all of them. The sample carries roughly 180,000 clones, roughly 8% recorded once. A note on this clone: The antigen is undetermined.

The receptor's source is a woman between 40 and 50 years old with type 1 diabetes. The chain is built from TRBV7-2 and TRBJ1-1, with TRBD1 matching over 7 bases. Material: central memory CD4+ T cells from blood. As DNA, the CDR3 is TGTGCCAGCACCGACAGGGTTAGCACTGAAGCTTTCTTT. This encodes CASTDRVSTEAFF.